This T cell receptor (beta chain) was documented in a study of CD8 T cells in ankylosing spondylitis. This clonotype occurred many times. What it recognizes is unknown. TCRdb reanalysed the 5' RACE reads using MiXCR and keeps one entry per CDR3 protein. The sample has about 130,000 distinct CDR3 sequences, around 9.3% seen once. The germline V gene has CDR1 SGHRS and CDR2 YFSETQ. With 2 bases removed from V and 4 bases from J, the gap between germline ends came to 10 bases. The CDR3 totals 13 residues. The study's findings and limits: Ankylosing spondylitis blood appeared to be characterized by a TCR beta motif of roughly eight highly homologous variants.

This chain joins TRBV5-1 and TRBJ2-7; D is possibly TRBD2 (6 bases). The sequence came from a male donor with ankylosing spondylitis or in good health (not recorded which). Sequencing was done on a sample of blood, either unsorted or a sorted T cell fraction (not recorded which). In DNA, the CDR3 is TGCGCCAGCAGCTTTGGGACTTTATACGAGCAGTACTTC. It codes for CASSFGTLYEQYF. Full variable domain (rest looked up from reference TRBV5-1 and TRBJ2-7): KAGVTQTPRYLIKTRGQQVTLSCSPISGHRSVSWYQQTPGQGLQFLFEYFSETQRNKGNFPGRFSGRQFSNSRSEMNVSTLELGDSALYLCASSFGTLYEQYFGPGTRLTVT.